Below, 5 T cell receptor beta chains from the same sample are listed, as sequenced in a study of radiation and T cells in renal cell carcinoma. Clones were sequenced by immunoSEQ multiplex PCR, and TCRdb holds only the in-frame ones, with some missing. The sample yields 140,000 to 150,000 clones, about 87% seen once. The time point: baseline pretreatment blood. Treatment indicated: 15 Gy SBRT to primary tumor, nephrectomy 4 weeks later. This specimen consisted of blood, obtained from a patient whose treatment included radiotherapy and nephrectomy. These receptors were obtained from a woman in her 70s with renal cell carcinoma.

This clone was seen once. The chain employs TRBV18 and TRBJ2-1, with D possibly being TRBD1 (6 bases). V dropped 2 bases and J dropped 6 bases, with 11 bases sitting between them. Germline V CDR1 and CDR2: KGHSH, LQKENI. This CDR3 comprises 14 residues. The CDR3 coding sequence is TGTGCCAGCTCACCATTAGTAGGGGGCAATGAGCAGTTCTTC. It translates to CASSPLVGGNEQFF.

The genes are TRBV30 and TRBJ1-2, with TRBD1 identical over 10 bases. The junction had 15 bases not matched to a gene; V was cut back by 3 bases and J by 2 bases. This CDR3 comprises 18 residues. Germline CDR1 and CDR2: GTSNPN and SVGIG (reference sequence). This CDR3 is CAWRLPLGQGIRNYGYTF. The CDR3 nucleotides read TGTGCCTGGAGGCTTCCCCTGGGACAGGGGATTAGGAACTATGGCTACACCTTC. Together with reference TRBV30 and TRBJ1-2, the CDR3 gives the full variable domain: SQTIHQWPATLVQPVGSPLSLECTVEGTSNPNLYWYRQAAGRGLQLLFYSVGIGQISSEVPQNLSASRPQDRQFILSSKKLLLSDSGFYLCAWRLPLGQGIRNYGYTFGSGTRLTVV.

This rearrangement joins TRBV9 to TRBJ2-1; perhaps D is TRBD1 or TRBD2 (5 bases each). V was cut by 2 bases and J by 2 bases, with 26 bases left in between. Germline assignment: CDR1 SGDLS and CDR2 YYNGEE. This CDR3 contains 20 residues. CDR3 region: CASSVGAGTAGRRAYNEQFF. CDR3 DNA sequence: TGTGCCAGCAGCGTGGGAGCCGGGACGGCAGGTAGAAGGGCCTACAATGAGCAGTTCTTC. The whole variable domain, filled in from reference TRBV9 and TRBJ2-1, reads DSGVTQTPKHLITATGQRVTLRCSPRSGDLSVYWYQQSLDQGLQFLIQYYNGEERAKGNILERFSAQQFPDLHSELNLSSLELGDSALYFCASSVGAGTAGRRAYNEQFFGPGTRLTVL.

This clone occurred once. This chain uses TRBV11-3 with TRBJ2-7; D may be TRBD1 or TRBD2 (5 bases each). The CDR3 has 14 residues. Trimming pared 1 base from V and 4 bases from J, leaving 11 bases between. CDR1 and CDR2 from the germline V gene are SGHNT and YENEEA. CDR3 bases: TGTGCCAGCAGCTTAGGAGGGACGGGGTACGAGCAGTACTTC. This encodes CASSLGGTGYEQYF.

This chain connects TRBV15 to TRBJ2-2, with D unclear. The length of the CDR3 is 13 residues. The germline V and J ends were trimmed by 4 bases and 2 bases, with 5 bases remaining between them. Germline V gene lookup returns CDR1 LNHNV and CDR2 YYDKDF (reference sequence). The CDR3 DNA sequence: TGTGCCACCAGCAAGCAAAACACCGGGGAGCTGTTTTTT. Translation gives CATSKQNTGELFF.